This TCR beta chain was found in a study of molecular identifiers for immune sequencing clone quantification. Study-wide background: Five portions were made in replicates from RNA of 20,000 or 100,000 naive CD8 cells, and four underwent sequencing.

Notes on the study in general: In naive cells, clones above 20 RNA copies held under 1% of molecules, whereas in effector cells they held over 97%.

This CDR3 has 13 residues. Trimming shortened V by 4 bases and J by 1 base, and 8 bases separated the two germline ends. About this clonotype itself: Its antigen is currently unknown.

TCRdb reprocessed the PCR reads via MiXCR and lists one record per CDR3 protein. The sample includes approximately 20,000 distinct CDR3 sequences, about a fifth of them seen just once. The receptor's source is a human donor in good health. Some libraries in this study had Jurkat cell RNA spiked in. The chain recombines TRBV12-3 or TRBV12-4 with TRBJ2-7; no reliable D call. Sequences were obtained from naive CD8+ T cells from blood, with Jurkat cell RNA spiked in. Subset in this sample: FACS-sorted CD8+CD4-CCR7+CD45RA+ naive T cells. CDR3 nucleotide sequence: TGTGCCAGCAGTTATGCTAGTTCCTACGAGCAGTACTTC. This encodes CASSYASSYEQYF.